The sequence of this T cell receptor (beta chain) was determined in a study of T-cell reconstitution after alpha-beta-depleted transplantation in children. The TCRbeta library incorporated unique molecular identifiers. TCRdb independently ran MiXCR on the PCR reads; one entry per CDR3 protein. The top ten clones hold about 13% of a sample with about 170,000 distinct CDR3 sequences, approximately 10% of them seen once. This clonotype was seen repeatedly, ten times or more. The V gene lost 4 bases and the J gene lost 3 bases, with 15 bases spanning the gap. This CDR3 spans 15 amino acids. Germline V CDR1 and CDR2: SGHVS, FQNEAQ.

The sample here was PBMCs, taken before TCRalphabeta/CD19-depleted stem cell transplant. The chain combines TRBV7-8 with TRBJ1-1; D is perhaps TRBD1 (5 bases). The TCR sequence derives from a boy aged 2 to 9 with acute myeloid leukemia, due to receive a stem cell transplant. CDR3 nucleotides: TGTGCCAGCAGCTCACACGACGGGGGAGACACTGAAGCTTTCTTT. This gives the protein CASSSHDGGDTEAFF.